This T cell receptor beta chain is drawn from a study of OX40 agonist ivuxolimab in advanced cancers. Study overall: Of the participants, around 43% had some prior anti-PD-1, anti-PD-L1 or anti-CTLA-4 therapy, which was allowed.

Sequenced by immunoSEQ multiplex PCR; TCRdb stores in-frame clones only, minus some. The table records 65,000 to 75,000 clones, about 91% of them present only once. From germline, CDR1 is MGHDK and CDR2 SYGVNS. Between the trimmed V and J ends, which lost 5 bases and 1 base, there was a span of 12 bases. The CDR3 is 15 residues long. The chain combines TRBV25-1 with TRBJ2-1; tentatively, D is TRBD2 (6 bases). The sequenced sample was CD4+ or CD8+ T cells sorted from blood, obtained in a trial of the OX40 agonist ivuxolimab. This clonotype was obtained from an adult with an advanced solid tumor such as melanoma, head and neck, liver or kidney cancer. The CDR3 nucleotides are TGTGCCAGCAGTCCTCGACTAGTGTCCTACAATGAGCAGTTCTTC. It is translated as CASSPRLVSYNEQFF.